This record looks at one T cell receptor beta chain sequence and its context. The antigen remains undetermined. As to time point: newly diagnosed GD, antithyroid drugs for less than 3 months. RNA from PBMCs was the source of the TCR library. Arm-PCR with iRepertoire HTBI primers amplified the CDR3 regions for these TCR beta libraries. MiXCR was run by TCRdb on the multiplex PCR reads, yielding one entry per CDR3 protein. The table lists roughly 250,000 distinct CDR3 sequences, more than 15% of them singletons. Germline loops: CDR1 SGHTA, CDR2 FQGTGA. CDR3 length: 17 amino acids. V shed 3 bases and J 4 bases; nucleotides not matched to a gene: 8. The sample is drawn from a study of regulatory T cells in long-lasting Graves disease. Study results and caveats: Segments TRBV28, TRBJ1-2 and TRBJ2-5 showed preferential usage in persistent disease.

This sample was also put to use in a study of T cells in Graves' hyperthyroidism and ophthalmopathy. That work adds: Each diagnosis was grounded in clinical symptoms, serum thyroxine and TRAb, thyroid ultrasound, and orbital computed tomography.

The clonotype was recovered from a woman in her twenties or thirties with Graves disease. The sequencing here drew on peripheral blood mononuclear cells (PBMCs), taken at new diagnosis, from a patient treated with antithyroid drugs. The chain recombines TRBV7-3 with TRBJ2-7, with 14 positions matching TRBD2. The CDR3 DNA reads as TGTGCCAGCAGCTTGACTAGCGGGGGGGCCGCTATTTACGAGCAGTACTTC. This codes for CASSLTSGGAAIYEQYF.